These T cell receptor beta chains were read from a single sample in a study of T cell responses to AZD1222 COVID-19 vaccine. Sequenced by immunoSEQ multiplex PCR; TCRdb stores in-frame clones only, minus some. The table has 150,000 or so clones, 92% seen once. The sample was peripheral blood, taken on day 0 of AZD1222 vaccination. These receptors were taken from an adult in good health. Each CDR3 is given with its conserved first and last residue. The order of the fields is V gene, D gene, J gene, clone size, CDR3 protein, CDR3 DNA. The D gene is left open where the match is weak. Size is stated for part of the rows, as once, few or many counts, or as a class when the clone is expanded.

>TRBV30|-|TRBJ1-5|-
CAWSARGHF
TGTGCCTGGAGCGCCAGAGGGCATTTT
>TRBV5-1|TRBD1|TRBJ2-7|-
CASSPGGGSDEQYF
TGCGCCAGCAGCCCAGGGGGCGGTTCGGACGAGCAGTACTTC
>TRBV10-1|-|TRBJ2-1|-
CASSESKFLVYNEQFF
TGCGCCAGCAGTGAGTCGAAGTTCCTAGTATACAATGAGCAGTTCTTC
>TRBV6-6|-|TRBJ1-4|-
CASRENGGRGEKLFF
TGTGCCAGCAGGGAAAACGGGGGGCGAGGCGAAAAACTGTTTTTT
>TRBV5-4|-|TRBJ1-2|few
CASSLVSGNYGYTF
TGTGCCAGCAGCTTGGTTTCCGGGAACTATGGCTACACCTTC
>TRBV9|-|TRBJ2-1|-
CASSVGGRLDSRTGEQFF
TGTGCCAGCAGCGTAGGGGGGCGACTGGATTCGAGGACTGGTGAGCAGTTCTTC
>TRBV7-9|-|TRBJ2-5|-
CASSLAGLGTQYF
TGTGCCAGCAGCTTAGCGGGGTTGGGGACCCAGTACTTC
>TRBV2|-|TRBJ1-4|-
CASRWQSGEKLFF
TGTGCCAGCAGATGGCAGTCGGGCGAAAAACTGTTTTTT
>TRBV4-3|-|TRBJ2-7|-
CASSPNLDSPQYF
TGCGCCAGCAGCCCTAACCTTGACAGCCCCCAGTACTTC
>TRBV21-1|-|TRBJ1-6|-
CASSKAGQGNSPLHF
TGTGCCAGCAGCAAAGCGGGACAGGGTAATTCACCCCTCCACTTT
>TRBV10-3|-|TRBJ1-2|-
CAISVVREDGYTF
TGTGCCATCAGTGTCGTGAGGGAGGATGGCTACACCTTC
>TRBV30|-|TRBJ1-6|-
CAWRPDPNMGSPLHF
TGTGCCTGGAGGCCCGATCCCAACATGGGTTCACCCCTCCACTTT
>TRBV30|-|TRBJ2-7|-
CACEGNEQYF
TGTGCCTGTGAGGGGAACGAGCAGTACTTC
>TRBV28|-|TRBJ2-7|-
CASSPGTGIYEQYF
TGTGCCAGCAGTCCGGGAACAGGGATTTACGAGCAGTACTTC
>TRBV7-9|-|TRBJ2-7|-
CASSLGTGPDYEQYF
TGTGCCAGCAGCTTAGGCACGGGACCGGACTACGAGCAGTACTTC
>TRBV3-1/TRBV3-2|TRBD1|TRBJ2-7|once
CASSRGQGSYEQYF
TGTGCCAGCAGCCGGGGACAGGGCTCCTACGAGCAGTACTTC
>TRBV7-9|TRBD2|TRBJ2-2|-
CASSPPSGGAVDGELFF
TGTGCCAGCAGCCCTCCGAGCGGGGGGGCCGTCGACGGGGAGCTGTTTTTT
>TRBV7-9|-|TRBJ2-3|-
CASRPGVGDTQYF
TGTGCCAGCAGACCGGGAGTTGGCGATACGCAGTATTTT
>TRBV28|TRBD1|TRBJ2-7|few
CASSVGTARSSNEQYF
TGTGCCAGCAGCGTCGGGACAGCCCGTAGTTCCAACGAGCAGTACTTC
>TRBV6-5|-|TRBJ1-5|-
CASSYWRNQPQHF
TGTGCCAGCAGTTACTGGAGAAATCAGCCCCAGCATTTT
>TRBV19|-|TRBJ2-3|-
CASRYGPSTDTQYF
TGTGCCAGTAGGTATGGTCCAAGCACAGATACGCAGTATTTT
>TRBV7-3|TRBD1|TRBJ1-1|-
CASSYQTGPMNTEAFF
TGTGCCAGCAGCTACCAGACAGGGCCCATGAACACTGAAGCTTTCTTT
>TRBV18|-|TRBJ1-3|-
CASSGLAELGNTIYF
TGTGCCAGCTCAGGACTGGCAGAACTTGGAAACACCATATATTTT
>TRBV19|TRBD1|TRBJ2-3|-
CASSMGQGETQYF
TGTGCCAGTAGTATGGGACAGGGGGAAACGCAGTATTTT
>TRBV9|TRBD1|TRBJ1-6|-
CASSAPGQGGSPLHF
TGTGCCAGCAGCGCTCCCGGACAGGGTGGATCACCCCTCCACTTT
>TRBV7-9|-|TRBJ1-2|-
CASSLAGDMSYGYTF
TGTGCCAGCAGCTTAGCTGGAGACATGAGTTATGGCTACACCTTC
>TRBV5-4|TRBD1|TRBJ2-3|-
CAAGGTSTDTQYF
TGTGCCGCAGGGGGTACTAGCACAGATACGCAGTATTTT
>TRBV25-1|-|TRBJ1-2|-
CASSSQGGYGYTF
TGTGCCAGCAGTTCCCAAGGGGGCTATGGCTACACCTTC
>TRBV30|TRBD2|TRBJ2-3|-
CALAGDATDTQYF
TGTGCCTTAGCGGGAGACGCGACAGATACGCAGTATTTT
>TRBV21-1|-|TRBJ2-2|-
CASSPSRTNTGELFF
TGTGCCAGCAGCCCGTCCCGGACCAACACCGGGGAGCTGTTTTTT
>TRBV30|-|TRBJ1-5|-
CAWSGAAVSNQPQHF
TGTGCCTGGAGTGGGGCGGCAGTTAGCAATCAGCCCCAGCATTTT
>TRBV3-1/TRBV3-2|-|TRBJ2-5|-
CATQRAAGQETQYF
TGTGCCACCCAGAGGGCGGCGGGCCAAGAGACCCAGTACTTC
>TRBV2|TRBD2|TRBJ2-7|-
CASSGGPGLAGLLSSYEQYF
TGTGCCAGCAGTGGGGGGCCGGGACTAGCGGGCCTTTTAAGCTCCTACGAGCAGTACTTC
>TRBV7-3|-|TRBJ2-1|-
CASSHGDGSYNEQFF
TGTGCCAGCAGCCACGGGGACGGATCCTACAATGAGCAGTTCTTC
>TRBV6-6|TRBD2|TRBJ2-1|-
CASSGPGLAGDEQFF
TGTGCCAGCAGTGGACCGGGACTAGCGGGAGATGAGCAGTTCTTC
>TRBV20-1|TRBD1|TRBJ2-1|-
CSASSWTGGINEQFF
TGCAGTGCTAGTTCTTGGACAGGGGGCATAAATGAGCAGTTCTTC
>TRBV6-5|-|TRBJ1-1|-
CASSLQGNTEAFF
TGTGCCAGCAGTCTACAGGGAAACACTGAAGCTTTCTTT
>TRBV27|TRBD2|TRBJ2-2|-
CASSSLGLVHGELFF
TGTGCCAGCAGTTCCCTAGGACTAGTTCACGGGGAGCTGTTTTTT
>TRBV2|-|TRBJ2-2|-
CASSAGRSFKDTGELFF
TGTGCCAGCAGTGCGGGACGCAGCTTTAAGGACACCGGGGAGCTGTTTTTT
>TRBV6-6|TRBD1|TRBJ1-5|-
CATSGTGARWQPQHF
TGTGCCACCTCCGGGACAGGGGCCCGTTGGCAGCCCCAGCATTTT
>TRBV3-1/TRBV3-2|-|TRBJ1-1|-
CASRTSLSEAFF
TGTGCCAGTCGTACTAGTCTTTCAGAAGCTTTCTTT
>TRBV21-1|-|TRBJ2-5|-
CASSTTDSIQETQYF
TGTGCCAGCAGCACAACGGACAGCATCCAAGAGACCCAGTACTTC
>TRBV7-2|-|TRBJ1-1|-
CASSLARQVNTEAFF
TGTGCCAGCAGCTTAGCGCGACAGGTGAACACTGAAGCTTTCTTT
>TRBV9|TRBD1|TRBJ2-7|-
CASSLGTGVDEQYF
TGTGCCAGCAGCCTCGGGACAGGGGTCGACGAGCAGTACTTC
>TRBV5-4|-|TRBJ1-6|-
CASRPGTSYNSPLHF
TGTGCCAGCAGACCCGGGACAAGCTATAATTCACCCCTCCACTTT
>TRBV6-1|-|TRBJ2-3|-
CASSERHLRAPDTQYF
TGTGCCAGCAGTGAACGCCATCTGAGAGCGCCAGATACGCAGTATTTT
>TRBV18|-|TRBJ1-1|-
CASSRLEDTEAFF
TGTGCCAGCTCACGTTTGGAGGACACTGAAGCTTTCTTT
>TRBV7-7|TRBD2|TRBJ2-1|-
CASSPTGTTPQSEQFF
TGTGCCAGCAGTCCAACCGGGACTACACCTCAATCAGAGCAGTTCTTC
>TRBV4-1|TRBD1|TRBJ2-2|few
CASSHRQGFNTGELFF
TGCGCCAGCAGCCACCGACAGGGGTTCAACACCGGGGAGCTGTTTTTT
>TRBV18|TRBD2|TRBJ2-1|-
CASSPQRDSYNEQFF
TGTGCCAGCTCACCTCAGCGGGACTCCTACAATGAGCAGTTCTTC
>TRBV24-1|-|TRBJ1-3|-
CATTAGSGNTIYF
TGTGCCACCACCGCAGGCTCTGGAAACACCATATATTTT